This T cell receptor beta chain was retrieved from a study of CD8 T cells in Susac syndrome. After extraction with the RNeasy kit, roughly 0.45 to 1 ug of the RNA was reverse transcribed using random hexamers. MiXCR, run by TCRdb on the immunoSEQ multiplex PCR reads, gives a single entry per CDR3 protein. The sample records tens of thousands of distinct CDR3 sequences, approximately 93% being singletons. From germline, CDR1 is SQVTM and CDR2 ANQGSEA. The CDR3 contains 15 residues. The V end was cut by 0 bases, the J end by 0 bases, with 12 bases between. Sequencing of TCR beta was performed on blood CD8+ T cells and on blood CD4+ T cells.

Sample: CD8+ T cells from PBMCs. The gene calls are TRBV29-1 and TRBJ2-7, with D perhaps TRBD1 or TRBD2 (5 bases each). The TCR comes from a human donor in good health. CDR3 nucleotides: TGCAGCGTTGAAGATCCAGGGACCAGCTCCTACGAGCAGTACTTC. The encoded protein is CSVEDPGTSSYEQYF.